This paragraph reports one T cell receptor (beta chain). Each donor's status was that of a healthy bone marrow donor. Sampled while nominally healthy, donors likely had unrecorded immune exposures. PCR amplification relied on 60 Vbeta primers (plus 13 Jbeta primers). Assay used: immunoSEQ multiplex PCR; TCRdb lists only in-frame clones, some missing. In the table there are around 120,000 clones, 70% to 85% of which are singletons. The CDR3 runs 16 residues. V shed 3 bases, J shed 4 bases, and the junction held 8 bases outside the gene matches. CDR1 is MNHNS, CDR2 SASEGT, per germline. These data are taken from a study of cytomegalovirus exposure and HLA in healthy donors.

This clonotype was sampled from a middle-aged woman in good health and CMV-seronegative. The sequencing input was PBMCs. This rearrangement joins TRBV6-1 to TRBJ2-7; 11 bases fit TRBD2. The CDR3 spells CASSEGLAARFYEQYF. The CDR3 DNA reads TGTGCCAGCAGTGAGGGACTAGCGGCCCGGTTTTACGAGCAGTACTTC.